This T cell receptor (beta chain) was profiled in a study of shared clonotypes between healthy human individuals. Only a few counts were recorded for this clone. The repertoire was sequenced with immunoSEQ multiplex PCR; TCRdb's copy has only in-frame clones and lacks some. The sample lists 730,000 or so clones, 72% occurring once. The CDR3 loop spans 13 amino acids. V was shortened by 1 base and J by 5 bases, with 8 bases between the two germline ends. The germline CDR1 and CDR2 sequences are LNHDA and SQIVND (reference sequence). The chain combines TRBV19 with TRBJ1-1; D is uncertain. The TCR sequence derives from a woman aged 25 to 39 in good health. Sequenced: memory CD4+ T cells sorted from blood. Subset of the sample: CD45RA-negative fraction. CDR3 in amino acids: CASSIVVGTEAFF. In nucleotides, the CDR3 is TGTGCCAGTAGTATAGTTGTTGGGACTGAAGCTTTCTTT.